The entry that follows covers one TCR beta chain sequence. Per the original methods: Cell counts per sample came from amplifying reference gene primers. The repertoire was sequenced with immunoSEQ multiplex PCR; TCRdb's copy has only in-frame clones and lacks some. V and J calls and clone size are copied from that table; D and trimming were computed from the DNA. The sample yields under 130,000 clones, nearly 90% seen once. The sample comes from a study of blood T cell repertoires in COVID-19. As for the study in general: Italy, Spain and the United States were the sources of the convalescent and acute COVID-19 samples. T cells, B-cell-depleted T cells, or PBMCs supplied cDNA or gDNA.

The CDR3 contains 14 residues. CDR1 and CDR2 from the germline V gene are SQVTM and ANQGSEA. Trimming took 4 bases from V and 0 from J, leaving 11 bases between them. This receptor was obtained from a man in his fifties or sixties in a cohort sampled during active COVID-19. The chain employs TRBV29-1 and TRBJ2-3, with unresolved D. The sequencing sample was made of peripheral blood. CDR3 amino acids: CSVAAVVSTDTQYF. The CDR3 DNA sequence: TGCAGCGTTGCGGCGGTGGTCAGCACAGATACGCAGTATTTT.